This T cell receptor (beta chain) was identified during a study of OX40 agonist ivuxolimab in advanced cancers. Study-level information: Patients were infused with ivuxolimab every 2 weeks at 0.01 to 10 mg/kg.

Repertoires were generated with immunoSEQ multiplex PCR, while TCRdb's copy carries only in-frame clones and drops some. The sample shows 65,000 to 70,000 clones, around 83% of them seen only once. The CDR3 extends over 15 amino acids. Germline V gives CDR1 KGHSH, CDR2 LQKENI. V lost 4 bases, J lost 2 bases, and 7 bases stayed unmatched. Study conclusions and caveats: Circulating CD4+ and CD8+ T cells showed clonal expansion by week 6 at 0.1 to 3.0 mg/kg. Partial responders at 0.1-3.0 mg/kg showed near-lowest clonal expansion.

On this clone itself: Its cognate antigen is unknown.

The investigators sampled blood at baseline, at cycle 4 day 1, and at cycle 7 day 1. V is TRBV18 and J is TRBJ2-5; 7 bases agree with TRBD1. The TCR sequence derives from an adult with an advanced solid tumor such as melanoma, head and neck, liver or kidney cancer. This sample comprised CD4+ or CD8+ T cells sorted from blood, obtained in a trial of the OX40 agonist ivuxolimab. As DNA, the CDR3 is TGTGCCAGCTCACAATCCCGGGACAGACAAGAGACCCAGTACTTC. Its protein is CASSQSRDRQETQYF.